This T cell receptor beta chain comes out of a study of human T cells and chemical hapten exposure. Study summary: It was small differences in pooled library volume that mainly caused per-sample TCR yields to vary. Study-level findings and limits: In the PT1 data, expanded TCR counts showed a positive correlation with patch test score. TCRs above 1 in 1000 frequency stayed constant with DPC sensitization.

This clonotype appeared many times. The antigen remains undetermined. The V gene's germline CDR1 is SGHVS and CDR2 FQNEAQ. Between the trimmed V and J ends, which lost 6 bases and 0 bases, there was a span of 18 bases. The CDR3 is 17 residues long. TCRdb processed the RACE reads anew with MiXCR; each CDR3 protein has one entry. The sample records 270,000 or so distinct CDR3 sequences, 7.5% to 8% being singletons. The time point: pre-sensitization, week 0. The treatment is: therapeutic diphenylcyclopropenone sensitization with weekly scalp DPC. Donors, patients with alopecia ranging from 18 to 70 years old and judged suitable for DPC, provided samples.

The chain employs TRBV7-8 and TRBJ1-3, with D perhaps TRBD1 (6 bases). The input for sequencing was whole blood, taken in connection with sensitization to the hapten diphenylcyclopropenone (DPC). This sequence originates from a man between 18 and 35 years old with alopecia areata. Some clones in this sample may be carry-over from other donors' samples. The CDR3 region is CASSNGGDIRSGNTIYF. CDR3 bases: TGTGCCAGCAGTAACGGGGGCGATATTCGCTCTGGAAACACCATATATTTT.